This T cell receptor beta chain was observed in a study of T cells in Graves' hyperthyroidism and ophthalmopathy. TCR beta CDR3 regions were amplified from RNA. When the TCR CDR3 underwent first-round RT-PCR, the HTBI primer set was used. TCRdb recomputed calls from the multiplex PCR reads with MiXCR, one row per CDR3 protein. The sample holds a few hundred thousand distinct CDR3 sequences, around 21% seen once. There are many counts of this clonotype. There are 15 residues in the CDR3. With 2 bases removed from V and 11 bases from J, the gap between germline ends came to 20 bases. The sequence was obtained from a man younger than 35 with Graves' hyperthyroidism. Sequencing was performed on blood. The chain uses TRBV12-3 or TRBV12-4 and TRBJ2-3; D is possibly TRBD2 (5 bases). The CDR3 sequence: CASSLPATVGKRQYF. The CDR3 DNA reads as TGTGCCAGCAGTTTACCCGCAACGGTCGGGAAAAGGCAGTATTTT.